One sample yielded the 8 T cell receptor beta chains listed below, sequenced in a study of regulatory T cells in long-lasting Graves disease. Through Arm-PCR of CDR3 regions and iRepertoire HTBI primers, TCR beta libraries were built. TCRdb fed the multiplex PCR reads into MiXCR, producing one record per CDR3 protein. This table has approximately 490,000 distinct CDR3 sequences, 15% to 20% appearing once. Time point indicated: newly diagnosed GD, antithyroid drugs for less than 3 months. With RNA extracted from PBMCs as input, the TCR library was made. The sample also formed part of further work on T cells in Graves' hyperthyroidism and ophthalmopathy.

This sample comprised peripheral blood mononuclear cells (PBMCs), obtained at new diagnosis, from a patient treated with antithyroid drugs. Source of these receptors: a middle-aged man with Graves disease.

The rearrangement uses TRBV20-1 and TRBJ2-5, with 8 bases lining up with TRBD2. V lost 5 bases and J lost 4; bases outside the gene matches: 15. The germline gives CDR1 DFQATT, CDR2 SNEGSKA (reference sequence). The CDR3 is made up of 16 amino acids. CDR3 residues: CSASSSQAGEAETQYF. CDR3 in DNA: TGCAGTGCTTCAAGCTCTCAAGCGGGAGAGGCAGAGACCCAGTACTTC.

This clonotype was detected a few times. The chain carries TRBV2 and TRBJ1-2, with unresolved D. The CDR3 sequence is 10 residues long. Trimming stripped 1 base from V and 10 bases from J, with 4 bases between. CDR1 SNHLY and CDR2 FYNNEI come from the germline V gene. The CDR3 region is CASSEGVYTF. The CDR3 DNA follows: TGTGCCAGCAGTGAAGGGGTCTACACCTTC.

This chain joins TRBV5-1 and TRBJ2-7; 8 nucleotides agree with TRBD1. The CDR3 has 13 residues. J lost 5 bases, V lost 4 bases, and 5 bases had no gene match. Germline V CDR1 and CDR2: SGHRS, YFSETQ. Here the CDR3 reads CASSAGQVNEQYF. CDR3 bases: TGCGCCAGCAGCGCGGGACAGGTTAACGAGCAGTACTTC.

This clonotype was picked up a small number of times. The rearrangement joins TRBV6-2 or TRBV6-3 to TRBJ2-3; 7 positions agree with TRBD2. Germline V gene data show CDR1 as MNHEY and CDR2 as SVGEGT. The CDR3 has 14 amino acids. V lost 5 bases, J lost 8 bases, and 10 bases stayed unmatched. The CDR3 protein is CASSPSGTSGTQYF. In nucleotides, the CDR3 is TGTGCCAGCAGTCCCAGCGGGACGTCGGGTACGCAGTATTTT.

The chain links TRBV2 to TRBJ2-3; 10 positions agree with TRBD1. The V and J ends lost 6 bases and 9 bases, in that order; junction bases with no gene match: 9. CDR3 length: 14 residues. From germline, CDR1 is SNHLY and CDR2 FYNNEI. The CDR3 is CASSHRQGAWTQYF. The CDR3 DNA is TGTGCCAGCAGCCATAGACAGGGGGCGTGGACGCAGTATTTT.

The V gene is TRBV6-6, the J gene TRBJ2-2, with D perhaps TRBD1 (6 bases). CDR1 is MNHNY and CDR2 is SVGAGI in the germline V gene (reference sequence). V lost 0 bases and J lost 3, with 11 bases in between. The CDR3 contains 16 residues. DNA of the CDR3: TGTGCCAGCAGTTACTCGGGGGACATCTACACCGGGGAGCTGTTTTTT. Translated, it gives CASSYSGDIYTGELFF.

As to this clonotype: A much larger clone lies one base from this, so it may be a read error. The J gene is TRBJ2-4, the V gene TRBV11-2; 8 bases are a match to TRBD1. The V gene's germline CDR1 is SGHAT and CDR2 FQNNGV. The CDR3 totals 16 residues. The CDR3 nucleotides are TGTGTCAGCAGCCCCCGGACAGGGCTAGCCAAAAACATTCAGTACTTC. This translates into CVSSPRTGLAKNIQYF. Together with reference TRBV11-2 and TRBJ2-4, the CDR3 gives the full variable domain: EAGVAQSPRYKIIEKRQSVAFWCNPISGHATLYWYQQILGQGPKLLIQFQNNGVVDDSQLPKDRFSAERLKGVDSTLKIQPAKLEDSAVYLCVSSPRTGLAKNIQYFGAGTRLSVL.

This clonotype was found a few times. V is TRBV6-1 and J is TRBJ1-5, with a tentative D call TRBD1 (5 bases). CDR1 is MNHNS, CDR2 SASEGT, per germline. Trimming removed 8 bases at V and 3 bases at J, with 17 bases between. This CDR3 contains 15 residues. DNA of the CDR3: TGTGCCAGCGAACTCGGGGCAGGAAACAATCAGCCCCAGCATTTT. Protein sequence: CASELGAGNNQPQHF.